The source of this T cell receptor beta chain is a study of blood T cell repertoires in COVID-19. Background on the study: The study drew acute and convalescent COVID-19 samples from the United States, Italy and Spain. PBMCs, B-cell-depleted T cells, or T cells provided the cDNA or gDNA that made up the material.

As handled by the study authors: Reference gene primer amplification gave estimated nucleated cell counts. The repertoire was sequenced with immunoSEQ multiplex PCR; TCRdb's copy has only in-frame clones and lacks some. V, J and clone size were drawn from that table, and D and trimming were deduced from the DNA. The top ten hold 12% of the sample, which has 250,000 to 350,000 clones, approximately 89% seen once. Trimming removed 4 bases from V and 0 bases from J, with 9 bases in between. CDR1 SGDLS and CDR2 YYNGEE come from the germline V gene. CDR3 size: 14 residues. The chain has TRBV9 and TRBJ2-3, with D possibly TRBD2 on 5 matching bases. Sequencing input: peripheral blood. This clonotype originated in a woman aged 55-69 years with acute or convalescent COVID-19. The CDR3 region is CASSRAVSTDTQYF. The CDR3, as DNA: TGTGCCAGCAGCCGAGCGGTTAGCACAGATACGCAGTATTTT.